There are a few counts of the clone carrying this T cell receptor (beta chain). The antigen is unknown. Sequencing of dividing CFSE-low cells from the MLR defined alloreactive TCRbeta sequences. The data originate from a study of T cell clones after liver transplantation. Study-wide context: TCRbeta sequencing after a pre-transplant mixed lymphocyte reaction identified graft-donor-reactive clones, later tracked in post-transplant blood.

There are 14 residues in the CDR3. From germline, CDR1 is MNHEY and CDR2 SVGAGI. Trimming pared 2 bases from V and 1 base from J, leaving 8 bases between. Produced via immunoSEQ multiplex PCR; TCRdb's table is partial and in-frame only. The sample carries almost 3,000 clones, approximately 22% recorded once. V gene TRBV6-5 combines with J gene TRBJ1-1; no clear D. Material: CD4+ T cells from PBMCs cultured with third-party cells. The sequence derives from a human patient who received a liver transplant. Some of these T cells may belong to the graft donor. For the CDR3, the DNA is TGTGCCAGCAGTTACCTTGGGCCGAACACTGAAGCTTTCTTT. Translation gives CASSYLGPNTEAFF.